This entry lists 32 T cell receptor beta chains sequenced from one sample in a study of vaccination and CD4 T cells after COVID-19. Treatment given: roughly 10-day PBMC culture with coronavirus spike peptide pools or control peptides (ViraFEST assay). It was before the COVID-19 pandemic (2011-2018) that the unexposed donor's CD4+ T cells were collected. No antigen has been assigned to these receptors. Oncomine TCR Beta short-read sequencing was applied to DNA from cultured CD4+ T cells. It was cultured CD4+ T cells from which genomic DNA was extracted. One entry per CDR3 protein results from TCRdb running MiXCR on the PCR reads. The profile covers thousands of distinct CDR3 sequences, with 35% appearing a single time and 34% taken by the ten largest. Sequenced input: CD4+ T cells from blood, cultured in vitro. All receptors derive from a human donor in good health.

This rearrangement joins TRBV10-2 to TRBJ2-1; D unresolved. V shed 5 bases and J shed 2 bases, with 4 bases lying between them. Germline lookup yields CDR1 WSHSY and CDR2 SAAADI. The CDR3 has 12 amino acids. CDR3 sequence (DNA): TGCGCCAGCAGTAGCCCCTACAATGAGCAGTTCTTC. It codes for CASSSPYNEQFF.

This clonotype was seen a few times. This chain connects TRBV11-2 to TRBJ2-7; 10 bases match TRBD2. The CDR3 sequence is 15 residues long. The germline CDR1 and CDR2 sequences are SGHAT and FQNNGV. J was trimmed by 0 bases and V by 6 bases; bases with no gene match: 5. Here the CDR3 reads CASRTSSGSSYEQYF. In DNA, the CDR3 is TGTGCCAGCAGAACTTCTAGCGGGAGCTCCTACGAGCAGTACTTC.

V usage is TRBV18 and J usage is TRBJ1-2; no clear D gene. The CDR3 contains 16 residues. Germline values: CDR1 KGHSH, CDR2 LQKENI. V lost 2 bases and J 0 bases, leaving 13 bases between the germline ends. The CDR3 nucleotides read TGTGCCAGCTCACCAGACCTGGGGTCTACTAACTATGGCTACACCTTC. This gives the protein CASSPDLGSTNYGYTF.

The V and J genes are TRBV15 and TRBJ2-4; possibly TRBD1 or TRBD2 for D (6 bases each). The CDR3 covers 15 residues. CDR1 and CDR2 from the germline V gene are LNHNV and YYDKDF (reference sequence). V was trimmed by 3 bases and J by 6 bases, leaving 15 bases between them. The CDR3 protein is CATSSNREGGNIQYF. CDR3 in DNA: TGTGCCACCAGCAGTAATCGCGAGGGGGGAAACATTCAGTACTTC.

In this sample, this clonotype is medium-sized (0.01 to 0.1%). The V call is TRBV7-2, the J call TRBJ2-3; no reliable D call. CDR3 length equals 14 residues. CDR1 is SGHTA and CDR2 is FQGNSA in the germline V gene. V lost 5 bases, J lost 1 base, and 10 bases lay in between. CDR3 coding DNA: TGTGCCAGCAGCCCCGGCCTCGGCACAGATACGCAGTATTTT. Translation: CASSPGLGTDTQYF. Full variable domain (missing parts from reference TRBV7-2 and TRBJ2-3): GAGVSQSPSNKVTEKGKDVELRCDPISGHTALYWYRQSLGQGLEFLIYFQGNSAPDKSGLPSDRFSAERTGGSVSTLTIQRTQQEDSAVYLCASSPGLGTDTQYFGPGTRLTVL.

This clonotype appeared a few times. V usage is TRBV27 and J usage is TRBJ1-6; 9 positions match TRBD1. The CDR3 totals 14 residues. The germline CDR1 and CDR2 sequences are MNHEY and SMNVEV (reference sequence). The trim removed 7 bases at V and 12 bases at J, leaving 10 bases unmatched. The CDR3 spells CASTTGTGRQPLHF. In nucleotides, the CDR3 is TGTGCCAGCACCACCGGGACAGGGCGGCAACCCCTCCACTTT.

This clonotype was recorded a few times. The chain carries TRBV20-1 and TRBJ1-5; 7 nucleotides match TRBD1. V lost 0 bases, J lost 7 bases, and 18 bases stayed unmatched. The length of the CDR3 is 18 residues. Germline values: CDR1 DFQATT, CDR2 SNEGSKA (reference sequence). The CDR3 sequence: CSARDILKERQGSQPQHF. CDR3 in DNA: TGCAGTGCTAGAGATATACTGAAAGAACGACAGGGAAGCCAGCCCCAGCATTTT.

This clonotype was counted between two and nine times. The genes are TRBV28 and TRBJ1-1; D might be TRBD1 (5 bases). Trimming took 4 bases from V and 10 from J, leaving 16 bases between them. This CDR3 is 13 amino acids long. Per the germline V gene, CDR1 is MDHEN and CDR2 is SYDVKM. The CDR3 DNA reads TGTGCCAGCAGTTCACGACCGGGACCAGGAGCTTTCTTT. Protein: CASSSRPGPGAFF.

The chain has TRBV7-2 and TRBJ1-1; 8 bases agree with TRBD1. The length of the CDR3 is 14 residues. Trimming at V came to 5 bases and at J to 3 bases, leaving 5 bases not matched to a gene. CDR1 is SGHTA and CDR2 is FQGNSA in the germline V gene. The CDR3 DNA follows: TGTGCCAGCAGCCCAGGGACAGGATACACTGAAGCTTTCTTT. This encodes CASSPGTGYTEAFF.

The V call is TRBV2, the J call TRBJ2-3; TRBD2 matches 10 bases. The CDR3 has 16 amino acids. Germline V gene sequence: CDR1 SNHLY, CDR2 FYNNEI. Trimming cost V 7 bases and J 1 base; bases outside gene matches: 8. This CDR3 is CASIGPSGGGTDTQYF. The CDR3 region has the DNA TGTGCCAGCATTGGGCCTAGCGGGGGCGGCACAGATACGCAGTATTTT.

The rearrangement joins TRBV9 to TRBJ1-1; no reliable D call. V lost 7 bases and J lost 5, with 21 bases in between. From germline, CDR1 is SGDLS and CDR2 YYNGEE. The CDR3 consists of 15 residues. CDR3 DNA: TGTGCCAGCGGCTCGTCGGCGAGGAGACCTACTGAAGCTTTCTTT. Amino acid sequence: CASGSSARRPTEAFF.

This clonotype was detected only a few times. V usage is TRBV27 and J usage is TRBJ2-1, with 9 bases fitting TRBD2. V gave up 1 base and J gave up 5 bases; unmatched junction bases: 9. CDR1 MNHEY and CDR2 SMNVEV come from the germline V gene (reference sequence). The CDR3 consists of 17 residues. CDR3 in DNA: TGTGCCAGCAGTTTATTCGCCCTAGCGGGGCTGAACAATGAGCAGTTCTTC. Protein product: CASSLFALAGLNNEQFF.

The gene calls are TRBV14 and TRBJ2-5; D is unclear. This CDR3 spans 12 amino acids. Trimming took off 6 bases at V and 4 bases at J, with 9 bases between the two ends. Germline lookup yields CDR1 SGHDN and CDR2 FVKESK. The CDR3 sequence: CASSRVRETQYF. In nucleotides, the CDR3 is TGTGCCAGCAGTAGGGTACGAGAGACCCAGTACTTC.

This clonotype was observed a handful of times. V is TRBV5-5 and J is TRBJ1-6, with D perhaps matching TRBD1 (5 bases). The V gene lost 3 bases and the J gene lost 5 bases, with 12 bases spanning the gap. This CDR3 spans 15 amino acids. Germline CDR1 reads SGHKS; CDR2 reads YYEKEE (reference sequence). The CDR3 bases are TGTGCCAGCAGCTCCAACCGGGGGGATAATTCACCCCTCCACTTT. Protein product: CASSSNRGDNSPLHF.

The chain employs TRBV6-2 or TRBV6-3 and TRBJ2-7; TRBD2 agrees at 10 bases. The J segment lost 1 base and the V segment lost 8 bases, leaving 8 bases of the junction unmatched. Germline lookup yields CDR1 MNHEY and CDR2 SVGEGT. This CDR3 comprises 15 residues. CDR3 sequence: CASALGLAVSYEQYF. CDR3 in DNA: TGTGCCAGCGCGCTCGGACTAGCGGTATCCTACGAGCAGTACTTC.

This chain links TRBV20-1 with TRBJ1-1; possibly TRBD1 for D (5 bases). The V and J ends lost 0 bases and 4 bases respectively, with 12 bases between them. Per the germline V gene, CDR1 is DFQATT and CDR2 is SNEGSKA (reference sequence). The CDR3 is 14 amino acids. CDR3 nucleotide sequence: TGCAGTGCTAGAGATGGGGGAATGGGCACTGAAGCTTTCTTT. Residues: CSARDGGMGTEAFF.

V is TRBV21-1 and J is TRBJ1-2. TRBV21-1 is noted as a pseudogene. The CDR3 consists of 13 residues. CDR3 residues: CASSTCGRVCYTF. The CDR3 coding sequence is TGTGCCAGCAGCACGTGTGGCCGTGTGTGCTACACCTTC.

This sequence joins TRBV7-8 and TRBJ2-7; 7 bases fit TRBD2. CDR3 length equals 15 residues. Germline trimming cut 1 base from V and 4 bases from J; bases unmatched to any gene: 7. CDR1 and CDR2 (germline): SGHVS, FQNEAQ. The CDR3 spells CASSLVGAGRYEQYF. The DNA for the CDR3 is TGTGCCAGCAGCTTAGTGGGAGCGGGGAGGTACGAGCAGTACTTC.

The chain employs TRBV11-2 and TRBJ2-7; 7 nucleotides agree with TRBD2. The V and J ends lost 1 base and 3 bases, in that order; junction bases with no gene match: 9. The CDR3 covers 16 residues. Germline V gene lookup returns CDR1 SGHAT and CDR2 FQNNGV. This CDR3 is CASSLGAGLTIYEQYF. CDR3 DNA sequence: TGTGCCAGCAGCTTAGGAGCGGGACTAACAATCTACGAGCAGTACTTC. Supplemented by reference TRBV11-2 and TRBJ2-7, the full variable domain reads EAGVAQSPRYKIIEKRQSVAFWCNPISGHATLYWYQQILGQGPKLLIQFQNNGVVDDSQLPKDRFSAERLKGVDSTLKIQPAKLEDSAVYLCASSLGAGLTIYEQYFGPGTRLTVT.

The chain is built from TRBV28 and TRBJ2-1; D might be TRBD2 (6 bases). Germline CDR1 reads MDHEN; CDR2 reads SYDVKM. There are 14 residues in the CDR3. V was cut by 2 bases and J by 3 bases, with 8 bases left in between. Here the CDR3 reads CASSLIGSYNEQFF. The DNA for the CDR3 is TGTGCCAGCAGTTTAATCGGGAGCTACAATGAGCAGTTCTTC.

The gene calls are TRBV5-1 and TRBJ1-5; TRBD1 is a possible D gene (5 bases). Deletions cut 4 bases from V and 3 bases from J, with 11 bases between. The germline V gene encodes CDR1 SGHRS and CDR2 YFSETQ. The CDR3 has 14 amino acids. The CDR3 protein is CASSEGRLNQPQHF. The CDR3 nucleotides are TGCGCCAGCAGCGAGGGACGGCTCAATCAGCCCCAGCATTTT.

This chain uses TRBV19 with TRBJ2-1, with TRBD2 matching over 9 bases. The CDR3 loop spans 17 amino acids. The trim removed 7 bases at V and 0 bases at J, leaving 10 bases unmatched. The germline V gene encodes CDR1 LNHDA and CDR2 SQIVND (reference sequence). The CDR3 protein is CASKKRTSVYSYNEQFF. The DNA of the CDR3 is TGTGCCAGTAAAAAGCGGACTAGCGTCTACTCCTACAATGAGCAGTTCTTC.

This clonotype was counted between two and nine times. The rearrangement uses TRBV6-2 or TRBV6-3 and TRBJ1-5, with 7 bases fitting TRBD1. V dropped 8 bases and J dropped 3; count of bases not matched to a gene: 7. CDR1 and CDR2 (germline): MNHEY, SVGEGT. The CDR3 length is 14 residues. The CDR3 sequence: CASARGGINQPQHF. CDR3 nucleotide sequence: TGTGCCAGCGCCAGGGGGGGTATCAATCAGCCCCAGCATTTT.

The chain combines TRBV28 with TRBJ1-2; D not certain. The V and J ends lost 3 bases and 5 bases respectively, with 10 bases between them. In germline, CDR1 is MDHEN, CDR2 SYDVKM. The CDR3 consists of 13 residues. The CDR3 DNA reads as TGTGCCAGCAGTTTGCTCCGGTTGTATGGCTACACCTTC. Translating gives CASSLLRLYGYTF.

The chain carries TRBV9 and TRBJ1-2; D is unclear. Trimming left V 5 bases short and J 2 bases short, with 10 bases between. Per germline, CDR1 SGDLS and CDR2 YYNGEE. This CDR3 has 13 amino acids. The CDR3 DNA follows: TGTGCCAGCAGTCCCGGGAGGAACTATGGCTACACCTTC. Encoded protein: CASSPGRNYGYTF.

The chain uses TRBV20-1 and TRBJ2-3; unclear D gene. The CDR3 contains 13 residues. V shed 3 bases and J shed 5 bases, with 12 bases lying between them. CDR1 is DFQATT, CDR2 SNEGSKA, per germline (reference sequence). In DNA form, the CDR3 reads TGCAGTGCTAGTGTGGGATCTGGAGATACGCAGTATTTT. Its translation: CSASVGSGDTQYF.

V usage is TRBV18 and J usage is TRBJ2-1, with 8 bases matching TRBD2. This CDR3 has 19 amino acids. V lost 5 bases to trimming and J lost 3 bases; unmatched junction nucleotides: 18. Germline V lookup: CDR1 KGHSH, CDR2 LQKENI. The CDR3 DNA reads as TGTGCCAGCTCAGTCCTGCCCGCGGGAGGCCTCTCGATCTACAATGAGCAGTTCTTC. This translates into CASSVLPAGGLSIYNEQFF.

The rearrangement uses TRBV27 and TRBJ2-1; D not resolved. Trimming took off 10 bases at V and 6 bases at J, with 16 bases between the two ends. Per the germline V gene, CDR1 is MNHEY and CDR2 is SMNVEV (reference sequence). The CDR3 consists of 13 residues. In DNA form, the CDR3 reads TGTGCCACTAAACGGCCCTTGGGCAATGAGCAGTTCTTC. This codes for CATKRPLGNEQFF.

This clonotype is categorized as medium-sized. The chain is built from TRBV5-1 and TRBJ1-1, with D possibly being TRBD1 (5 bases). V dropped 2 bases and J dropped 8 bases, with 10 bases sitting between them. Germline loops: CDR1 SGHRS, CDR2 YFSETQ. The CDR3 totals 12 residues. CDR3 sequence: CASSFDRQEAFF. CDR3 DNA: TGCGCCAGCAGCTTTGACAGACAAGAAGCTTTCTTT.

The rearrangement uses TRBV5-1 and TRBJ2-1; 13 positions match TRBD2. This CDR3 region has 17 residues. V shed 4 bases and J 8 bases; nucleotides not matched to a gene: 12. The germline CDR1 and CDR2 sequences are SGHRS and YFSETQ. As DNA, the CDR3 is TGCGCCAGCAGCCACGGACTAGCGGGAGCTGTTCCGCATGAGCAGTTCTTC. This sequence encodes CASSHGLAGAVPHEQFF.

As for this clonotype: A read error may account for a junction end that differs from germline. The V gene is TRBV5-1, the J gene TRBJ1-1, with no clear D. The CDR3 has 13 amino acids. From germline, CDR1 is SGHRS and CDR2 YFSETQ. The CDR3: CASSLNAGTEAFF. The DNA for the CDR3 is TGCGCAAGCAGCTTGAACGCGGGAACTGAAGCTTTCTTT. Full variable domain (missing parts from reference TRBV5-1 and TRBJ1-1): KAGVTQTPRYLIKTRGQQVTLSCSPISGHRSVSWYQQTPGQGLQFLFEYFSETQRNKGNFPGRFSGRQFSNSRSEMNVSTLELGDSALYLCASSLNAGTEAFFGQGTRLTVV.

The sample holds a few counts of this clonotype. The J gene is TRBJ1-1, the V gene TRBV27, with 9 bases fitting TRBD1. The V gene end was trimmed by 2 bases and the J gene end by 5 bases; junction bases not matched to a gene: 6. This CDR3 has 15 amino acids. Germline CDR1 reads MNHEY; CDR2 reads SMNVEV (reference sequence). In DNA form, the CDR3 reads TGTGCCAGCAGTTTAAAACAGGGGGCAGGGACTGAAGCTTTCTTT. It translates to CASSLKQGAGTEAFF.